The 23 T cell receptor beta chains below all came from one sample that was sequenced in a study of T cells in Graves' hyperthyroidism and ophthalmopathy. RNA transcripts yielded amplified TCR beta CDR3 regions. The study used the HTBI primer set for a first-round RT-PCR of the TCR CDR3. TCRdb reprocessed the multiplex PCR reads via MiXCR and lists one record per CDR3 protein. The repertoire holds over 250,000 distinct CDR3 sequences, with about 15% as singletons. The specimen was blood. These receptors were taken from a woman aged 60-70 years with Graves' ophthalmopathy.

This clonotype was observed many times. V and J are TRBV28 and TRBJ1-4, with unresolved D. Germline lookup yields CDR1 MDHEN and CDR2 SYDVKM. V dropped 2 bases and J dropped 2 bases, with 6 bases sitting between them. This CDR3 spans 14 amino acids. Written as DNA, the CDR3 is TGTGCCAGCAGTTTAACAGACACTAATGAAAAACTGTTTTTT. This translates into CASSLTDTNEKLFF.

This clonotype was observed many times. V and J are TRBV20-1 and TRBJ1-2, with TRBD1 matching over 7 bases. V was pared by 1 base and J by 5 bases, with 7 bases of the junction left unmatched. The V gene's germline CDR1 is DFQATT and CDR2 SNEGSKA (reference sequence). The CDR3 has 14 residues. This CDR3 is CSARGGDSYYGYTF. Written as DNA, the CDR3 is TGCAGTGCTAGAGGAGGGGACAGCTATTATGGCTACACCTTC.

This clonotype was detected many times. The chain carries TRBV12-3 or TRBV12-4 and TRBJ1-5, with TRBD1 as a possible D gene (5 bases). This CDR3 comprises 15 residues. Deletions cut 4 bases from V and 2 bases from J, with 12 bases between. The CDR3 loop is CASSSRVARNQPQHF. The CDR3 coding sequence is TGTGCCAGCAGTTCCAGGGTAGCCCGCAATCAGCCCCAGCATTTT.

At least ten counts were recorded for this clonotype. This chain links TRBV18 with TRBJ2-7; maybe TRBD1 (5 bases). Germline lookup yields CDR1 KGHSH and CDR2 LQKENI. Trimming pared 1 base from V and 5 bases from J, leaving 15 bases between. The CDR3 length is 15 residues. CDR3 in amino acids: CASSPLDQDINEQYF. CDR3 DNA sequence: TGTGCCAGCTCACCACTTGATCAGGACATAAACGAGCAGTACTTC.

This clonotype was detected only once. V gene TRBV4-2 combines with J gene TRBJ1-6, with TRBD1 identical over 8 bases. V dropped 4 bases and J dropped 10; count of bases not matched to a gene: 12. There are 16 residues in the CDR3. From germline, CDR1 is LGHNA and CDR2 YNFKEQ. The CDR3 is CASSPSDRGNLSPLHF. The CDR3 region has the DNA TGTGCCAGCAGCCCTTCCGACAGGGGAAATCTATCACCCCTCCACTTT.

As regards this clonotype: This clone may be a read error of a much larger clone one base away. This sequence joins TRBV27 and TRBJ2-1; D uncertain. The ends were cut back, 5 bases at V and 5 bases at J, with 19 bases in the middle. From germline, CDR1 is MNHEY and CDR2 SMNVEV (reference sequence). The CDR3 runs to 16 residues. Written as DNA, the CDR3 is TGTGCCAGCAGTCCGACCCGGACCCTGGCTCACAATGAGCAGTTCTTC. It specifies CASSPTRTLAHNEQFF.

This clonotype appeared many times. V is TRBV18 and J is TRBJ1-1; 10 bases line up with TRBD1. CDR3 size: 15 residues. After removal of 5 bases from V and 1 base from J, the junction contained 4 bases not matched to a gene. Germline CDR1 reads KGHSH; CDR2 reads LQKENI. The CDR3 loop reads CASSKGTGENTEAFF. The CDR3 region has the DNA TGTGCCAGCTCAAAAGGGACAGGGGAGAACACTGAAGCTTTCTTT.

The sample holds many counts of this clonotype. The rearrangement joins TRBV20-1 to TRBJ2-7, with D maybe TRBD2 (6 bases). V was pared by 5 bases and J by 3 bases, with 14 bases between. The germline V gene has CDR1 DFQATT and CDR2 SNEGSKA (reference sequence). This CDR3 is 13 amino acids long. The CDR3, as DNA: TGCAGTGCTCCAGTGACTAGAAGCTACGAGCAGTACTTC. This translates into CSAPVTRSYEQYF.

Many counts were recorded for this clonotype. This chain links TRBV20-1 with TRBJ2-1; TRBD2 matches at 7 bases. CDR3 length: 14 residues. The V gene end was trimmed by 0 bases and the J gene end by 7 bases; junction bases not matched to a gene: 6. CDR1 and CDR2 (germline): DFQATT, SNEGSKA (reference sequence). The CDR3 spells CSARDRAGRNEQFF. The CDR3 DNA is TGCAGTGCTAGAGACAGGGCCGGGAGGAATGAGCAGTTCTTC.

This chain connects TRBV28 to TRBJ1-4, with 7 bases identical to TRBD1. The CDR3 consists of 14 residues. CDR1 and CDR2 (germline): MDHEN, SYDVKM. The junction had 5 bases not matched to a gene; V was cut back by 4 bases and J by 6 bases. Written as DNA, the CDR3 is TGTGCCAGCAGTTCCCCAGGGGGAGATGAAAAACTGTTTTTT. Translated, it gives CASSSPGGDEKLFF. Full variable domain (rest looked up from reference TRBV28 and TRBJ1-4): DVKVTQSSRYLVKRTGEKVFLECVQDMDHENMFWYRQDPGLGLRLIYFSYDVKMKEKGDIPEGYSVSREKKERFSLILESASTNQTSMYLCASSSPGGDEKLFFGSGTQLSVL.

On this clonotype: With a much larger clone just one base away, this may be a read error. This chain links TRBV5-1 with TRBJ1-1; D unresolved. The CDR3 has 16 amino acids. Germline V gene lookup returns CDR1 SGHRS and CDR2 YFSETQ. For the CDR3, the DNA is TGCGCCAGCAGCTTGGCCGCGCTTACTGTTTACACTGAAGCTCTCTTT. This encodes CASSLAALTVYTEALF.

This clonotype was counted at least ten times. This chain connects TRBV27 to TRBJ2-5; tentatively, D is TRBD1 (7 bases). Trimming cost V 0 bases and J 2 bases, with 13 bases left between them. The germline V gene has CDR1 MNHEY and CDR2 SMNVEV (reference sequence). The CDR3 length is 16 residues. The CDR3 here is CASSLSNRGGQETQYF. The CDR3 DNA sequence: TGTGCCAGCAGTTTATCGAACAGGGGAGGTCAAGAGACCCAGTACTTC.

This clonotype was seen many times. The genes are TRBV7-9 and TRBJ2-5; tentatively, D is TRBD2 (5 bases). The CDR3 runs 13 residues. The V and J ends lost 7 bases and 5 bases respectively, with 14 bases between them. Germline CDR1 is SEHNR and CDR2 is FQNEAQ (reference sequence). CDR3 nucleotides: TGTGCCAGCACCCGGGATAGCTGGGAGACCCAGTACTTC. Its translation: CASTRDSWETQYF.

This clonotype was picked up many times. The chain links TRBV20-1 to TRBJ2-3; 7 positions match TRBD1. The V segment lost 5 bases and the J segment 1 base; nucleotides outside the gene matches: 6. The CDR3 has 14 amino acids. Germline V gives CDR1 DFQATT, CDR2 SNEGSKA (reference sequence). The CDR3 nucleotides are TGCAGTGCTGGGGACAGCGGCGGCACAGATACGCAGTATTTT. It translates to CSAGDSGGTDTQYF.

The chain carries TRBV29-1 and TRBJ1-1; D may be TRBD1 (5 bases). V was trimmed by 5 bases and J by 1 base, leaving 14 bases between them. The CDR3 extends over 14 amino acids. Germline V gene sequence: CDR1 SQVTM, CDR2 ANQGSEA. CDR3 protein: CSVLIRDSNTEAFF. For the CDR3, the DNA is TGCAGCGTTCTAATCAGGGATTCGAACACTGAAGCTTTCTTT.

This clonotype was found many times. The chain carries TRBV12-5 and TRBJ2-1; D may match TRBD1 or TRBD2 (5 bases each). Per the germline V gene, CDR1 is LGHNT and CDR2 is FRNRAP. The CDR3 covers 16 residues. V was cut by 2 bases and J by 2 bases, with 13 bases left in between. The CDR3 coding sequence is TGTGCTAGTGGTTTGATCAACGGGGCAACCTACAATGAGCAGTTCTTC. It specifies CASGLINGATYNEQFF.

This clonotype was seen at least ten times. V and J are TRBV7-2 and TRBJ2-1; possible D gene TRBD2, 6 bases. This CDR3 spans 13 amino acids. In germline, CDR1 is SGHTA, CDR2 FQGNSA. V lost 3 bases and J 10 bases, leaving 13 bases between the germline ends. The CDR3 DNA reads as TGTGCCAGCAGCTTTCGCCCGGCGGGGGAGCAGTTCTTC. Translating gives CASSFRPAGEQFF.

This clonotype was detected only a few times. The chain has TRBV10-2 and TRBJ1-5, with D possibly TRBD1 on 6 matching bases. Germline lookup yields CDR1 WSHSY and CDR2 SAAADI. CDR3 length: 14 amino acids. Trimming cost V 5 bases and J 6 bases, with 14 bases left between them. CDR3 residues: CASSPQGRGQPQHF. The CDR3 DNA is TGCGCCAGCAGTCCACAGGGTAGGGGTCAGCCCCAGCATTTT.

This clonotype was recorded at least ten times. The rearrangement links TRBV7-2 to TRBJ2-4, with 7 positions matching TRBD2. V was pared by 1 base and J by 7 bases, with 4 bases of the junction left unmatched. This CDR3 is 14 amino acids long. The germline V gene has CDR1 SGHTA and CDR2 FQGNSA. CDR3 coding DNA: TGTGCCAGCAGCTTAGAATGGGGGGGGAACATTCAGTACTTC. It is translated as CASSLEWGGNIQYF. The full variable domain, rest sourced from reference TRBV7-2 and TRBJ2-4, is GAGVSQSPSNKVTEKGKDVELRCDPISGHTALYWYRQSLGQGLEFLIYFQGNSAPDKSGLPSDRFSAERTGGSVSTLTIQRTQQEDSAVYLCASSLEWGGNIQYFGAGTRLSVL.

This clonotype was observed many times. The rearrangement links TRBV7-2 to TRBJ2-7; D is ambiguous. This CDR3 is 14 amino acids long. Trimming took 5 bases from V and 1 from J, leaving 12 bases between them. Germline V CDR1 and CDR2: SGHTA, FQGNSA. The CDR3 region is CASSLSDISYEQYF. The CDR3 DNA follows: TGTGCCAGCAGCCTTTCCGACATATCCTACGAGCAGTACTTC.

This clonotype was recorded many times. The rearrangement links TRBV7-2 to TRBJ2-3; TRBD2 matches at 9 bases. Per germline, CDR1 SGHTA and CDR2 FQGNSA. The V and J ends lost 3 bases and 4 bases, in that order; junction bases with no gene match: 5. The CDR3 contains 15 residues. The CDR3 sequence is CASSFGTSSSDTQYF. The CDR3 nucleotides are TGTGCCAGCAGCTTCGGGACTAGCAGTTCAGATACGCAGTATTTT.

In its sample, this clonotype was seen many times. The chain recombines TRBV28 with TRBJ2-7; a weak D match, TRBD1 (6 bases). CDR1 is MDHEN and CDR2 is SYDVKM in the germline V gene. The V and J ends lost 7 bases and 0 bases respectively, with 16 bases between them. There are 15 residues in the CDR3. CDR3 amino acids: CASKGDKGPSYEQYF. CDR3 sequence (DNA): TGTGCCAGCAAGGGGGACAAAGGTCCCTCCTACGAGCAGTACTTC.

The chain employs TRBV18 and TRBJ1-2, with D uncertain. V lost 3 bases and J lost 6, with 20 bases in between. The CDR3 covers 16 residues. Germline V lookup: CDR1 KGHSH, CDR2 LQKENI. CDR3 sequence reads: CASSPSQITPPDGYTF. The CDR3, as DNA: TGTGCCAGCTCACCGTCGCAGATAACCCCCCCAGATGGCTACACCTTC.